The source of this TCR beta chain is a study of OX40 agonist ivuxolimab in advanced cancers. Trimming at V came to 1 base and at J to 5 bases, leaving 4 bases not matched to a gene. CDR3 length: 15 amino acids. Germline V CDR1 and CDR2: SGHVS, FQNEAQ. Method: immunoSEQ multiplex PCR; TCRdb's copy keeps in-frame clones and lacks some. Of 65,000 to 85,000 clones in the sample, 89% were seen once. The sequence was collected from an adult with an advanced solid tumor such as melanoma, head and neck, liver or kidney cancer. The material was CD4+ or CD8+ T cells sorted from blood, obtained in a trial of the OX40 agonist ivuxolimab. The chain has TRBV7-8 and TRBJ2-7, with 11 positions matching TRBD2. The CDR3 region is CASSLGLAGSHEQYF. The DNA of the CDR3 is TGTGCCAGCAGCTTAGGACTAGCGGGGTCCCACGAGCAGTACTTC.